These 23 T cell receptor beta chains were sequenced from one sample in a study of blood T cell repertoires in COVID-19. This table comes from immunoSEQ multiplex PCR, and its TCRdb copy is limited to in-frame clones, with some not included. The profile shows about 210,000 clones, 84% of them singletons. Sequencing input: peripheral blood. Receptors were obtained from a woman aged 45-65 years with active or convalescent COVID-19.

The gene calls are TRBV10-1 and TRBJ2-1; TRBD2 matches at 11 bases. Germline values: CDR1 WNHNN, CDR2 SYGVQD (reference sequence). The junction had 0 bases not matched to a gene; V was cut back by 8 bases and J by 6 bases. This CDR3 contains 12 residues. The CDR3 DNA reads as TGCGCCAGCGGGACTAGCGGCAATGAGCAGTTCTTC. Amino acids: CASGTSGNEQFF.

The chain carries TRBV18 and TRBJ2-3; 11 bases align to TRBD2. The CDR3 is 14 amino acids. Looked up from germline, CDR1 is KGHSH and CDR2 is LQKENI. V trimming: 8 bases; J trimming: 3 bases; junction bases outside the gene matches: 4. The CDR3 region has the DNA TGTGCCAGCCTAGCGGGAGGTTGGACAGATACGCAGTATTTT. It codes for CASLAGGWTDTQYF.

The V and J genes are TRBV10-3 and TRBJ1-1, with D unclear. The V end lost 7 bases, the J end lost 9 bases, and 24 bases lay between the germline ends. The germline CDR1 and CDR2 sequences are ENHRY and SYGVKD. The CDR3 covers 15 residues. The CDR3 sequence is CAIIASPGYTTKAFF. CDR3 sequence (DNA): TGTGCCATCATCGCCTCCCCGGGATATACTACTAAAGCTTTCTTT.

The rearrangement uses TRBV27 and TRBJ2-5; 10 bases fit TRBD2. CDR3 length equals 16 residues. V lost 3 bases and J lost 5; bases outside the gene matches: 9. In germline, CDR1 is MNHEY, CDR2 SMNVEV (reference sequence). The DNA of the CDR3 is TGTGCCAGCAGTTTTTCCAGCGGGAGGGAGACGGAGACCCAGTACTTC. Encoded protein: CASSFSSGRETETQYF.

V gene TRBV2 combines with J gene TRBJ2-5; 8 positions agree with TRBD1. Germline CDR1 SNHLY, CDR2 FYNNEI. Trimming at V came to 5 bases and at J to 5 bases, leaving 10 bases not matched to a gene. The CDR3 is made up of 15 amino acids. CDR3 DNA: TGTGCCAGCAGTACCGGGACAGGAAGAGGGGAGACCCAGTACTTC. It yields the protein CASSTGTGRGETQYF. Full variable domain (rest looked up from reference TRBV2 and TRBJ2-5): EPEVTQTPSHQVTQMGQEVILRCVPISNHLYFYWYRQILGQKVEFLVSFYNNEISEKSEIFDDQFSVERPDGSNFTLKIRSTKLEDSAMYFCASSTGTGRGETQYFGPGTRLLVL.

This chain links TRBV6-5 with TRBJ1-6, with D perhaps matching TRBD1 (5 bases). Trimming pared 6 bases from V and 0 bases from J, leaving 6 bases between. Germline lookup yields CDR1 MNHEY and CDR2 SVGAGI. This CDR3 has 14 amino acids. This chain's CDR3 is CASSGGSYNSPLHF. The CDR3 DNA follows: TGTGCCAGCAGCGGGGGCTCCTATAATTCACCCCTCCACTTT.

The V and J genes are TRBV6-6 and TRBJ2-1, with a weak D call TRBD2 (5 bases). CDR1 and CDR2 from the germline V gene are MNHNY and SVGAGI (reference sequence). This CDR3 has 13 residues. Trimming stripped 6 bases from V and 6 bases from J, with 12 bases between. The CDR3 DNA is TGTGCCAGCAGGCAGGAGGCCCCCAATGAGCAGTTCTTC. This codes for CASRQEAPNEQFF.

CDR3 coding DNA: TGCAGTGCTAGTGGAGGTCTCCGGCAGTACGTC. Its translation is CSASGGLRQYV. The chain couples TRBV20-1 to TRBJ2-7; a possible D gene is TRBD2 (5 bases). The V gene lost 3 bases and the J gene lost 9 bases, with 12 bases spanning the gap. Germline CDR1 is DFQATT and CDR2 is SNEGSKA (reference sequence). The CDR3 length is 11 residues.

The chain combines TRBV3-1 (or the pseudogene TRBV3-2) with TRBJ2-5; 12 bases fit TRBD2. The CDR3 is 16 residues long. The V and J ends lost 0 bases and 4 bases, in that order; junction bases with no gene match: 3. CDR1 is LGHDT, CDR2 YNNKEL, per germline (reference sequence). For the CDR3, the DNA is TGTGCCAGCAGCCAAGAACTAGCGGGGGGAGTAGAGACCCAGTACTTC. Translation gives CASSQELAGGVETQYF.

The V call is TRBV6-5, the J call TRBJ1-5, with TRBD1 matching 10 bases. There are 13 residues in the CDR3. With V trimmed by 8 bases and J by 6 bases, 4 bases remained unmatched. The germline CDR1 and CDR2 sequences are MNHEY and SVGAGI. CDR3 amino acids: CASRDRGSQPQHF. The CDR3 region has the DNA TGTGCCAGCCGGGACAGGGGCTCTCAGCCCCAGCATTTT.

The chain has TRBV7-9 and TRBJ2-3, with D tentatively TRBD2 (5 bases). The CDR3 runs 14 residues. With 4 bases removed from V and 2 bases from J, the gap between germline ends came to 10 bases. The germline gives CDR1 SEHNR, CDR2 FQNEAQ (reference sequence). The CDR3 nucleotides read TGTGCCAGCAGCTCCCGTAGCGTCACAGATACGCAGTATTTT. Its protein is CASSSRSVTDTQYF.

CDR3 protein: CASSFVTGYEQYV. The DNA for the CDR3 is TGCGCCAGCAGCTTTGTGACAGGCTACGAGCAGTACGTC. V usage is TRBV5-1 and J usage is TRBJ2-7, with D possibly TRBD1 on 6 matching bases. Germline values: CDR1 SGHRS, CDR2 YFSETQ. Trimming shortened V by 2 bases and J by 3 bases, and 9 bases separated the two germline ends. The length of the CDR3 is 13 residues.

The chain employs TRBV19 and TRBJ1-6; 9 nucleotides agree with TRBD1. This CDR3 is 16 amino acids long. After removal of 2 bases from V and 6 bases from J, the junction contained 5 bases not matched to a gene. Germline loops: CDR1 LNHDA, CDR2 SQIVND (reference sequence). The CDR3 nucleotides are TGTGCCAGTAGTATACGGACAGGGGAGGGTAATTCACCCCTCCACTTT. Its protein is CASSIRTGEGNSPLHF.

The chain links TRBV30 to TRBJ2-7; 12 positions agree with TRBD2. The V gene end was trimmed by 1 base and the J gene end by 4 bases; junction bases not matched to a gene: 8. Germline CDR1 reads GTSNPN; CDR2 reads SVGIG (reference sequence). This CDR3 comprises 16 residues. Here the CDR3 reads CAWSARGTSGLYEQYF. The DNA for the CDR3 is TGTGCCTGGAGTGCACGGGGGACTAGCGGGCTTTACGAGCAGTACTTC.

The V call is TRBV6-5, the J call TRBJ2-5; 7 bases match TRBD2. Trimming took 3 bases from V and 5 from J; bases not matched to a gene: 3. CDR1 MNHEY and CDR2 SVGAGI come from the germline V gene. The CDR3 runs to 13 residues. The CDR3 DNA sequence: TGTGCCAGCAGTTATCCCGGGAGGGAGACCCAGTACTTC. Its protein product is CASSYPGRETQYF.

CDR3 DNA sequence: TGTGCCAGCATGTCCGAGGCCCCCTACGAGCAGTACTTC. Translating it yields CASMSEAPYEQYF. This chain joins TRBV6-5 and TRBJ2-7; D is undetermined. Trimming removed 7 bases at V and 2 bases at J, with 12 bases between. There are 13 residues in the CDR3. Germline-derived CDR1 and CDR2 are MNHEY and SVGAGI.

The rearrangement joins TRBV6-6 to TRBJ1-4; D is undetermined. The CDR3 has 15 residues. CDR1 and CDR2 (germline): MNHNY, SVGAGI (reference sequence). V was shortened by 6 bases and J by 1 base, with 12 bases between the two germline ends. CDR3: CASSPAEGTNEKLFF. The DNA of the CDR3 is TGTGCCAGCAGCCCAGCGGAGGGAACTAATGAAAAACTGTTTTTT.

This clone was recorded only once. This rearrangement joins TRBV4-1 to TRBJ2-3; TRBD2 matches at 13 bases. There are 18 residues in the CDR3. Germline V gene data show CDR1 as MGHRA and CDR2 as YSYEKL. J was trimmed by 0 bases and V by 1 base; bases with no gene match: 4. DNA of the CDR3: TGCGCCAGCAGCCAAGGACTAGCGGGGGGTCCTAGCACAGATACGCAGTATTTT. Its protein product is CASSQGLAGGPSTDTQYF.

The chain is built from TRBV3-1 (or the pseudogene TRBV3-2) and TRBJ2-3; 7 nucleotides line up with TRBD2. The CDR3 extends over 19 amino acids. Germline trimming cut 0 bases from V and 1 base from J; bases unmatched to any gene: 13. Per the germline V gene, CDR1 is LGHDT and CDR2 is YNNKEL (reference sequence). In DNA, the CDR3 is TGTGCCAGCAGCCAAGAGGGATTCGGGAGGACATCTCGCACAGATACGCAGTATTTT. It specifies CASSQEGFGRTSRTDTQYF.

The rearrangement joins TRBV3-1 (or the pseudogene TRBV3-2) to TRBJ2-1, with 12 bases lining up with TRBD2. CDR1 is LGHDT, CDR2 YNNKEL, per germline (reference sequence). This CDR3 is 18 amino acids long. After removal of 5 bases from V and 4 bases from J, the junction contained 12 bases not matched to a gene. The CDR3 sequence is CASSGLARTSGKYNEQFF. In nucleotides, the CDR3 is TGTGCCAGCAGCGGACTCGCCCGGACTAGCGGGAAGTACAATGAGCAGTTCTTC.

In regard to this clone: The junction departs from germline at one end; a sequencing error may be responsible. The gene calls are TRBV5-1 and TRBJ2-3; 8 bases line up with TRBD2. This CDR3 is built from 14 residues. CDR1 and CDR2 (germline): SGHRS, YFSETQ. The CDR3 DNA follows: TGCGCCAGCAGCCCCCGGCCCCCGGGGGGGCCCTTCCATTTT. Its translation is CASSPRPPGGPFHF.

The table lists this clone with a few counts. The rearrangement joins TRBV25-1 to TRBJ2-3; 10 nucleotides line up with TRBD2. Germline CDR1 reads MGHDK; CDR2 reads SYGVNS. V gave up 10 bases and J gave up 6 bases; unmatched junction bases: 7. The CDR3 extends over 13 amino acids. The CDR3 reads CATVSGGLDTQYF. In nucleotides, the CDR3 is TGTGCCACCGTTAGCGGGGGGTTGGATACGCAGTATTTT.

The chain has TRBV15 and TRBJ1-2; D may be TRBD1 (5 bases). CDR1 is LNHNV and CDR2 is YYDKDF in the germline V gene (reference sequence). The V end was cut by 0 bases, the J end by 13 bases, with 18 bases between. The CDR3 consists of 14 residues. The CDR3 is CATSRDGAPKSRTF. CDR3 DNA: TGTGCCACCAGCAGAGATGGGGCCCCCAAAAGCCGCACCTTC.